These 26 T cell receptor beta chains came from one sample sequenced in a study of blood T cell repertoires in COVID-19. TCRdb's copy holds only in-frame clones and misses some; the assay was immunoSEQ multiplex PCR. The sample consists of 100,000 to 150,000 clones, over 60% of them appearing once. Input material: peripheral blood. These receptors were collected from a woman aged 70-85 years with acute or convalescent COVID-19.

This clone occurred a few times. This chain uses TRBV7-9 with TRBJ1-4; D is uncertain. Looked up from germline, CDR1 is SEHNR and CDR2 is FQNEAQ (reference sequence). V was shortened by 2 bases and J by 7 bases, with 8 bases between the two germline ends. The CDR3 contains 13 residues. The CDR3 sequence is CASSLTESEKLFF. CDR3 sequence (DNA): TGTGCCAGCAGCTTAACAGAGAGTGAAAAACTGTTTTTT.

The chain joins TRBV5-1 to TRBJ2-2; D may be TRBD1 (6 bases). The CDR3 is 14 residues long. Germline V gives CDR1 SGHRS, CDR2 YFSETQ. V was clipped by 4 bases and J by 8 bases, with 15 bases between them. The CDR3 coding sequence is TGCGCCAGCAGCAAACAACAGGGTCCGGGGGAGCTGTTTTTT. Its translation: CASSKQQGPGELFF.

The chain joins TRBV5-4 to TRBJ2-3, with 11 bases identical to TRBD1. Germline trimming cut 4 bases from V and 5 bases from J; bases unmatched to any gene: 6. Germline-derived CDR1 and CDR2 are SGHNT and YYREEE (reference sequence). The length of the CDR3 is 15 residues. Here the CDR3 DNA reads TGTGCCAGCAGCGGGGGACAGGGGGTACTAGATACGCAGTATTTT. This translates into CASSGGQGVLDTQYF.

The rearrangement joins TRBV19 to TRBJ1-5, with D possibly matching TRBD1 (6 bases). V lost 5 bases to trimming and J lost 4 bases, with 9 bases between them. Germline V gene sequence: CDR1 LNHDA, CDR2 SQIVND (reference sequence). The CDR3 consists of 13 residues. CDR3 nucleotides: TGTGCCAGTAGTTTTAGGGGGAATCAGCCCCAGCATTTT. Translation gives CASSFRGNQPQHF. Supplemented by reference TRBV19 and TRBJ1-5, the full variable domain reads DGGITQSPKYLFRKEGQNVTLSCEQNLNHDAMYWYRQDPGQGLRLIYYSQIVNDFQKGDIAEGYSVSREKKESFPLTVTSAQKNPTAFYLCASSFRGNQPQHFGDGTRLSIL.

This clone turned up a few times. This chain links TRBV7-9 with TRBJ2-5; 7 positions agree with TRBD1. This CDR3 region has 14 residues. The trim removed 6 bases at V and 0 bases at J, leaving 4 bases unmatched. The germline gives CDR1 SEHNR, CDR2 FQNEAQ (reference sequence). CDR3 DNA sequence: TGTGCCAGCAGTTTACAGGGGTACCAAGAGACCCAGTACTTC. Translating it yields CASSLQGYQETQYF.

The CDR3 here is CASRRTVGGNELFF. The CDR3 DNA reads TGTGCCAGCAGACGGACGGTAGGGGGCAATGAGCTCTTCTTC. The rearrangement links TRBV7-6 to TRBJ2-1, with 7 bases fitting TRBD1. The germline V gene encodes CDR1 SGHVS and CDR2 FNYEAQ. The CDR3 consists of 14 residues. The ends lost 6 bases at V and 16 bases at J; junction bases unmatched: 18. Based on the CDR3 plus reference TRBV7-6 and TRBJ2-1, the full variable domain is GAGVSQSPRYKVTKRGQDVALRCDPISGHVSLYWYRQALGQGPEFLTYFNYEAQQDKSGLPNDRFSAERPEGSISTLTIQRTEQRDSAMYRCASRRTVGGNELFFGPGTRLTVL.

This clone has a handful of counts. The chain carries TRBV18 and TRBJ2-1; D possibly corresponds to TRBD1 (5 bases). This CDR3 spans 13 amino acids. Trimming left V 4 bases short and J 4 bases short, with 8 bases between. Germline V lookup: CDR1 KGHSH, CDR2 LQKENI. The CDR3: CASSRGSYNEQFF. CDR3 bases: TGTGCCAGCTCACGGGGCAGTTACAATGAGCAGTTCTTC.

The CDR3 loop reads CASRAVGSINYGYTF. Written as DNA, the CDR3 is TGTGCCAGCAGGGCGGTCGGATCAATTAACTATGGCTACACCTTC. The rearrangement joins TRBV6-5 to TRBJ1-2; no definite D call. The germline gives CDR1 MNHEY, CDR2 SVGAGI. The CDR3 is 15 residues long. Trimming shortened V by 6 bases and J by 1 base, and 15 bases separated the two germline ends.

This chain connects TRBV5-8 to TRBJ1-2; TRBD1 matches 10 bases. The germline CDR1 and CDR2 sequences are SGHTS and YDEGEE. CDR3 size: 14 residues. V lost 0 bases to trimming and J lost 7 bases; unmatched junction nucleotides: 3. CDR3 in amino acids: CASSLGDRGIGYTF. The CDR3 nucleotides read TGTGCCAGCAGCTTGGGGGACAGGGGTATTGGCTACACCTTC.

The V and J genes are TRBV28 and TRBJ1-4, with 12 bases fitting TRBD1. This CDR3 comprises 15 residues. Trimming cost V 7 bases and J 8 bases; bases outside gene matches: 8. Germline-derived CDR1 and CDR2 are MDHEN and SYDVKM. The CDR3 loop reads CASKGQGAFREKLFF. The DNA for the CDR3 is TGTGCCAGCAAGGGACAGGGGGCATTTCGGGAAAAACTGTTTTTT.

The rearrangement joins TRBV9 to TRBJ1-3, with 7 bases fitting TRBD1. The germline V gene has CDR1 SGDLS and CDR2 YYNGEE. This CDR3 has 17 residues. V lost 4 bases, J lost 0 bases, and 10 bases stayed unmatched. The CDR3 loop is CASSPTGTASSGNTIYF. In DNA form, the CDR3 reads TGTGCCAGCAGCCCAACCGGGACAGCTAGCTCTGGAAACACCATATATTTT.

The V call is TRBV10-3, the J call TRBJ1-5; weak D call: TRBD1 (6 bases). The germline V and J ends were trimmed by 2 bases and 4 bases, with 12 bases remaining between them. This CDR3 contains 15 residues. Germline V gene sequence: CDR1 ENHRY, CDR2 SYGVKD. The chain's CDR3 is CAISETEQGNQPQHF. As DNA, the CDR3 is TGTGCCATCAGTGAGACAGAACAGGGTAATCAGCCCCAGCATTTT.

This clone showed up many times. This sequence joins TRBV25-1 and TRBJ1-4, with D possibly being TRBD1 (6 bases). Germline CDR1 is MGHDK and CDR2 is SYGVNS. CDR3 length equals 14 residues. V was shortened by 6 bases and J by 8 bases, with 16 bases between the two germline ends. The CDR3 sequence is CASSLQGRGEKLFF. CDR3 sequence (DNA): TGTGCCAGCAGCCTACAGGGACGAGGGGAAAAACTGTTTTTT.

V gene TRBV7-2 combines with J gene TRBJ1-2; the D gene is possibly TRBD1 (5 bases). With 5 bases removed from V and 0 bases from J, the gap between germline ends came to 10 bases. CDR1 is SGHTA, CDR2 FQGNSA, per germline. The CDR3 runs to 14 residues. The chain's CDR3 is CASSPGGTNYGYTF. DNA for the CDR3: TGTGCCAGCAGCCCCGGGGGTACTAACTATGGCTACACCTTC.

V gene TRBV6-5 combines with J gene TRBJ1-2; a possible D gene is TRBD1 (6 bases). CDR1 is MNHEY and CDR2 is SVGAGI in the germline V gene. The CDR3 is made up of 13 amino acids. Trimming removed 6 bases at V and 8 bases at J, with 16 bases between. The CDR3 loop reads CASRLQQGSGYTF. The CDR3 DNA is TGTGCCAGCAGGCTCCAACAGGGAAGCGGCTACACCTTC.

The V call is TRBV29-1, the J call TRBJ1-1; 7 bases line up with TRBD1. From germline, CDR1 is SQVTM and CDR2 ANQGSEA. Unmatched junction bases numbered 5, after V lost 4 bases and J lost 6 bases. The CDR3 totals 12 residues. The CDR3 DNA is TGCAGCGTTGCCAGGGGGGCCTCTGAAGCTTTCTTT. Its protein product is CSVARGASEAFF.

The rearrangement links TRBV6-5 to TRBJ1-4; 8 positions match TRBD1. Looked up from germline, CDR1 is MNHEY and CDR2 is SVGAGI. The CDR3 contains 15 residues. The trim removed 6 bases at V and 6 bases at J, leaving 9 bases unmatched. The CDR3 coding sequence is TGTGCCAGCAGCCCCACAGGGGGGTTTGATGAAAAACTGTTTTTT. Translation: CASSPTGGFDEKLFF.

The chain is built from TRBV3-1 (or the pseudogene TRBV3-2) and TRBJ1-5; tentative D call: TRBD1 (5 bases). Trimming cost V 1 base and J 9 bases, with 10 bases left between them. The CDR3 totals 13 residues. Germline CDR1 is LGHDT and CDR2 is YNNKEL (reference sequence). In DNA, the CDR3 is TGTGCCAGCAGCCAAGGGGAGGGACGGCCCCAGCATTTT. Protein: CASSQGEGRPQHF.

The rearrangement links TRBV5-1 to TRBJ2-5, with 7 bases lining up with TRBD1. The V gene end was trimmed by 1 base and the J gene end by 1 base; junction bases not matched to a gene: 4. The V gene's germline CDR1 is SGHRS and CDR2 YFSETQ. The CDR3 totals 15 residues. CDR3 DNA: TGCGCCAGCAGCTTGACCGGGACAGCCCAAGAGACCCAGTACTTC. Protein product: CASSLTGTAQETQYF.

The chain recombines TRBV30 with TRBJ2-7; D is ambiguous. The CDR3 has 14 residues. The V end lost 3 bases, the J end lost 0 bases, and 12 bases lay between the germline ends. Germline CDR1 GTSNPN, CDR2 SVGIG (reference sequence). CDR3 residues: CAWREDTNSYEQYF. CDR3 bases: TGTGCCTGGAGGGAAGACACCAACTCCTACGAGCAGTACTTC.

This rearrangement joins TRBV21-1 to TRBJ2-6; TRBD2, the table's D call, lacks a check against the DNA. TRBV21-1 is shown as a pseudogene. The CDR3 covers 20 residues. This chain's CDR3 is CASSLKGRASGVPGANVLTF. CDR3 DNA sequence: TGTGCCAGCAGCCTCAAGGGTAGAGCTAGCGGGGTCCCTGGGGCCAACGTCCTGACTTTC.

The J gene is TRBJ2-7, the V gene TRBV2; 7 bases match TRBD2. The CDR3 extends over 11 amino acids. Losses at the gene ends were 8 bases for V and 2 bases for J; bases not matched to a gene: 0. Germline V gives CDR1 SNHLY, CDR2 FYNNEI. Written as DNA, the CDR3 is TGTGCCAGCCGGGAGGCCTACGAGCAGTACTTC. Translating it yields CASREAYEQYF.

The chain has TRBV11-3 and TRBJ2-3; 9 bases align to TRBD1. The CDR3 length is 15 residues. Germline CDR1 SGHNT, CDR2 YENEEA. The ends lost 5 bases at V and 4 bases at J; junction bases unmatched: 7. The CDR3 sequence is CASSPPGTGSDTQYF. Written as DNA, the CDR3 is TGTGCCAGCAGCCCCCCCGGGACAGGGTCAGATACGCAGTATTTT.

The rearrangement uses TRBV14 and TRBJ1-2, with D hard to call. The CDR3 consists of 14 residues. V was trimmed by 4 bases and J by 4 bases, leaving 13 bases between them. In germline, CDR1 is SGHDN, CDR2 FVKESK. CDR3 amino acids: CASSPPQTLYGYTF. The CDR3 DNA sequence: TGTGCCAGCAGCCCCCCCCAGACTCTCTATGGCTACACCTTC.

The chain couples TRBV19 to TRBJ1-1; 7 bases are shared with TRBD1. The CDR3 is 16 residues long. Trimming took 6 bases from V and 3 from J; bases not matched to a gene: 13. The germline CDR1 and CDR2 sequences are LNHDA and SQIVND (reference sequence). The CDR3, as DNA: TGTGCCAGTAGCAAAGACAGGGCCGGACGGGACACTGAAGCTTTCTTT. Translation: CASSKDRAGRDTEAFF.

CDR3 residues: CAWSGLAGEARPHNEQFF. In DNA, the CDR3 is TGTGCCTGGAGTGGACTAGCGGGAGAAGCCCGTCCGCACAATGAGCAGTTCTTC. The chain recombines TRBV30 with TRBJ2-1; 12 positions match TRBD2. The junction had 12 bases not matched to a gene; V was cut back by 1 base and J by 5 bases. The germline CDR1 and CDR2 sequences are GTSNPN and SVGIG (reference sequence). The CDR3 is 18 amino acids.